Listed below are T cell receptor beta chains from one sample, sequenced in a study of OX40 agonist ivuxolimab in advanced cancers. Produced via immunoSEQ multiplex PCR; TCRdb's table is partial and in-frame only. The sample holds fewer than 18,000 clones, over 65% seen once. The sample in question was CD4+ or CD8+ T cells sorted from blood, obtained in a trial of the OX40 agonist ivuxolimab. These receptors were taken from an adult with an advanced solid tumor such as melanoma, head and neck, liver or kidney cancer. Both conserved end residues are part of each CDR3. A D gene is named only where the DNA matches it firmly. Size is stated for part of the rows, as once, few or many counts, or as a class when the clone is expanded.

TRBJ2-7 . TRBV27 . TGTGCCAGCAGTTTATGGGTAGGGGTTAGTAGCGAGCAGTACTTC CASSLWVGVSSEQYF
TRBJ2-6 . TRBV7-9 . TGTGCCAGCAGCTTAGCTTTGTCTGGGGCCAACGTCCTGACTTTC CASSLALSGANVLTF
TRBJ2-3 TRBD2 TRBV15 . TGTGCCACCAGCAGAGATCGGCAGGGGCTAGCGGGAATCACAGATACGCAGTATTTT CATSRDRQGLAGITDTQYF
TRBJ1-2 TRBD1 TRBV7-2 few TGTGCCAGCAGCTTATCGTTACCGGGACAGCCGGTCTATGGCTACACCTTC CASSLSLPGQPVYGYTF
TRBJ1-2 . TRBV7-8 . TGTGCCAGCAGCTTATTACAGAACTATGGCTACACCTTC CASSLLQNYGYTF
TRBJ2-7 . TRBV11-2 . TGTGCCAGCAGCATCGGGACGGGCCTATCCGCCTACGAGCAGTACTTC CASSIGTGLSAYEQYF
TRBJ2-5 . TRBV11-2 . TGTGCCAGCAGCCATGGGCGGAGTGGCCAAGAGACCCAGTACTTC CASSHGRSGQETQYF
TRBJ2-7 TRBD1 TRBV7-8 . TGTGCCAGCAGCGCCGACAGGGGATGGGCCTACGAGCAGTACTTC CASSADRGWAYEQYF
TRBJ2-3 . TRBV11-2 . TGTGCCAGCGAACAGGGAGTGGGGGTTGTTACGCAGTATTTT CASEQGVGVVTQYF
TRBJ2-7 . TRBV7-9 once TGTGCCAGCAGCTCGGCAGGGCCTACCTACGAGCAGTACTTC CASSSAGPTYEQYF